The source of this TCR beta chain is a study of T cell changes during pregnancy in multiple sclerosis. TCRdb's copy holds only in-frame clones and misses some; the assay was immunoSEQ multiplex PCR. The repertoire has fewer than 100,000 clones, 85% to 95% of them found once; the top ten carry just over 2.5%. This specimen consisted of peripheral blood, obtained after pregnancy. The clonotype comes from a female donor in good health, enrolled as a control in a pregnancy study.

The chain's CDR3 is CASSPSGQGPYEQYF. The CDR3 DNA follows: TGCGCCAGCAGCCCCTCGGGACAGGGCCCCTACGAGCAGTACTTC. The chain couples TRBV4-1 to TRBJ2-7; 9 bases align to TRBD1. This CDR3 contains 15 residues. Germline V gene data show CDR1 as MGHRA and CDR2 as YSYEKL. The V segment lost 4 bases and the J segment 2 bases; nucleotides outside the gene matches: 6.